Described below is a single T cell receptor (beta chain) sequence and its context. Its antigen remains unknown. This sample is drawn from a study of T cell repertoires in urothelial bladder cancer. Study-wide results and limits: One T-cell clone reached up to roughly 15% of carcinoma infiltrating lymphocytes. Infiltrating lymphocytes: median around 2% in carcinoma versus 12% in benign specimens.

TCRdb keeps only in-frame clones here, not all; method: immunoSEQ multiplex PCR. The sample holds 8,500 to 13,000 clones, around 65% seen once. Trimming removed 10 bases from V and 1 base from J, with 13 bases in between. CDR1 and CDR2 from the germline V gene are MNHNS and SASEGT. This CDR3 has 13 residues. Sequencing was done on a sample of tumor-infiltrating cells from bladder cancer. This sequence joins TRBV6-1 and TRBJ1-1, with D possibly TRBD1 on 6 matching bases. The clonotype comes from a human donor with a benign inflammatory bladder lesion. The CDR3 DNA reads TGTGCCATCTATAGGACAGAGAACACTGAAGCTTTCTTT. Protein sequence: CAIYRTENTEAFF.